What follows are 24 T cell receptor beta chains derived from one specimen sequenced in a study of identical twins. A single record per CDR3 protein comes from TCRdb applying MiXCR to the 5' RACE reads. The data contain roughly 700,000 distinct CDR3 sequences, 8.5% to 9.5% of them singletons. This sample also belongs to another study, concerning yellow fever vaccine responses in identical twins.

Sequenced: PBMCs. The receptor set was obtained from a woman under 30 in good health.

V and J are TRBV20-1 and TRBJ2-1, with D unclear. V was pared by 2 bases and J by 10 bases, with 12 bases between. CDR1 is DFQATT and CDR2 is SNEGSKA in the germline V gene (reference sequence). CDR3 length equals 12 residues. The CDR3 DNA follows: TGCAGTGCTAGATCATCCGACATAGAGCAGTTCTTC. This encodes CSARSSDIEQFF.

This chain joins TRBV20-1 and TRBJ1-5; weak D call: TRBD1 (6 bases). Germline V gene lookup returns CDR1 DFQATT and CDR2 SNEGSKA (reference sequence). The CDR3 runs to 14 residues. Trimming left V 3 bases short and J 4 bases short, with 13 bases between. CDR3 protein: CSASPGTKNQPQHF. The CDR3 coding sequence is TGCAGTGCTAGCCCCGGGACAAAAAATCAGCCCCAGCATTTT.

The rearrangement links TRBV12-3 or TRBV12-4 to TRBJ1-6, with 8 bases lining up with TRBD1. This CDR3 spans 11 amino acids. After removal of 6 bases from V and 19 bases from J, the junction contained 8 bases not matched to a gene. In nucleotides, the CDR3 is TGTGCCAGCAGCCGTGGACAGGGCGCTCACTTT. As protein: CASSRGQGAHF.

J is TRBJ2-7 and V is TRBV2; D is perhaps TRBD2 (6 bases). Trimming shortened V by 1 base and J by 2 bases, and 12 bases separated the two germline ends. CDR3 size: 15 residues. CDR1 and CDR2 (germline): SNHLY, FYNNEI. CDR3 in amino acids: CASSEGTSRAYEQYF. In nucleotides, the CDR3 is TGTGCCAGCAGTGAAGGAACTAGCCGGGCCTACGAGCAGTACTTC.

This clonotype came up many times. The V call is TRBV10-3, the J call TRBJ2-2; D remains ambiguous. Germline CDR1 reads ENHRY; CDR2 reads SYGVKD. This CDR3 is built from 13 residues. V shed 4 bases and J shed 6 bases, with 9 bases lying between them. CDR3 sequence (DNA): TGTGCCATCAGTGGAAAGACTGCCGGGGAGCTGTTTTTT. This sequence encodes CAISGKTAGELFF.

The V and J genes are TRBV19 and TRBJ1-6, with D possibly matching TRBD1 (6 bases). This CDR3 is built from 15 residues. Germline V gene data show CDR1 as LNHDA and CDR2 as SQIVND (reference sequence). Deletions cut 6 bases from V and 8 bases from J, with 17 bases between. The CDR3 DNA sequence: TGTGCCAGTAGCCCCCTGGGGGCTCTAGATTCACCCCTCCACTTT. As protein: CASSPLGALDSPLHF.

The CDR3 DNA reads as TGTGCCAGCGGGGGTCCCGGGACGGAGTATCAGCCCCAGCATTTT. Protein: CASGGPGTEYQPQHF. This chain joins TRBV2 and TRBJ1-5; tentatively, D is TRBD1 (5 bases). Germline V gives CDR1 SNHLY, CDR2 FYNNEI. The germline V and J ends were trimmed by 8 bases and 5 bases, with 19 bases remaining between them. The CDR3 sequence is 15 residues long.

The chain recombines TRBV28 with TRBJ2-4; maybe TRBD1 (5 bases). Germline-derived CDR1 and CDR2 are MDHEN and SYDVKM. The CDR3 is 14 amino acids. Trimming pared 1 base from V and 7 bases from J, leaving 11 bases between. The CDR3 sequence: CASSLLTRDNIQYF. CDR3 sequence (DNA): TGTGCCAGCAGTTTATTAACCAGGGATAACATTCAGTACTTC.

This clonotype was observed a handful of times. The chain carries TRBV11-1 and TRBJ2-7; no clear D gene. Germline values: CDR1 SGHAT, CDR2 FQDESV (reference sequence). V lost 2 bases and J 3 bases, leaving 11 bases between the germline ends. The CDR3 sequence is 14 residues long. CDR3 bases: TGTGCCAGCAGCTTATTGGCAATGAACTACGAGCAGTACTTC. Translating gives CASSLLAMNYEQYF.

This chain links TRBV4-3 with TRBJ2-7; D is possibly TRBD2 (5 bases). Per germline, CDR1 LGHNA and CDR2 YSLEER. CDR3 length: 15 amino acids. Between the trimmed V and J ends, which lost 0 bases and 3 bases, there was a span of 12 bases. CDR3 protein: CASSQELSGSYEQYF. CDR3 DNA: TGCGCCAGCAGCCAAGAATTGAGCGGCAGCTACGAGCAGTACTTC.

V gene TRBV11-3 combines with J gene TRBJ2-5; no clear D. This CDR3 is built from 14 residues. Germline CDR1 reads SGHNT; CDR2 reads YENEEA. V lost 1 base and J 2 bases, leaving 8 bases between the germline ends. DNA of the CDR3: TGTGCCAGCAGCTTAGCCTACGGGCAAGAGACCCAGTACTTC. It codes for CASSLAYGQETQYF.

This clonotype was counted a few times. J is TRBJ2-3 and V is TRBV12-5; TRBD1 agrees at 7 bases. Trimming at V came to 6 bases and at J to 0 bases, leaving 6 bases not matched to a gene. Germline-derived CDR1 and CDR2 are LGHNT and FRNRAP. This CDR3 is built from 15 residues. The CDR3 reads CASGMGQLSTDTQYF. In nucleotides, the CDR3 is TGTGCTAGTGGGATGGGACAGTTGAGCACAGATACGCAGTATTTT.

This clonotype has at least ten counts. The chain has TRBV20-1 and TRBJ2-5; D is perhaps TRBD1 or TRBD2 (5 bases each). Trimming shortened V by 3 bases and J by 2 bases, and 13 bases separated the two germline ends. The CDR3 consists of 14 residues. Germline V CDR1 and CDR2: DFQATT, SNEGSKA (reference sequence). The CDR3 here is CSARGETVQETQYF. The CDR3 DNA is TGCAGTGCTAGGGGGGAGACTGTTCAAGAGACCCAGTACTTC.

This clonotype was picked up one time. This chain connects TRBV18 to TRBJ2-5; 7 bases are a match to TRBD1. CDR3 length equals 14 residues. The V gene end was trimmed by 3 bases and the J gene end by 4 bases; junction bases not matched to a gene: 5. CDR1 and CDR2 (germline): KGHSH, LQKENI. CDR3 loop: CASSPKTGRETQYF. In DNA, the CDR3 is TGTGCCAGCTCACCTAAGACAGGGCGAGAGACCCAGTACTTC.

This clonotype was seen only a few times. V gene TRBV5-1 combines with J gene TRBJ2-7; D may be TRBD1 or TRBD2 (6 bases each). The V and J ends lost 3 bases and 3 bases respectively, with 16 bases between them. The CDR3 spans 15 residues. Germline CDR1 is SGHRS and CDR2 is YFSETQ. CDR3 sequence reads: CASSSEGQRLYEQYF. The CDR3 DNA reads TGCGCCAGCAGCTCGGAGGGACAACGCCTCTACGAGCAGTACTTC.

This clonotype was seen at least ten times. V usage is TRBV5-1 and J usage is TRBJ2-1, with D possibly being TRBD1 or TRBD2 (5 bases each). The germline V gene encodes CDR1 SGHRS and CDR2 YFSETQ. V was cut by 4 bases and J by 7 bases, with 18 bases left in between. CDR3 length equals 15 residues. The CDR3 here is CASSRGLRGSNEQFF. The CDR3 DNA reads TGCGCCAGCAGCAGGGGCTTGAGGGGTTCAAATGAGCAGTTCTTC.

This clonotype was observed at least ten times. The V and J genes are TRBV6-2 or TRBV6-3 and TRBJ2-7; TRBD2 agrees at 7 bases. The CDR3 length is 17 residues. The junction had 9 bases not matched to a gene; V was cut back by 0 bases and J by 1 base. Germline V gene sequence: CDR1 MNHEY, CDR2 SVGEGT. The CDR3 sequence: CASSYSSTFGRSYEQYF. In nucleotides, the CDR3 is TGTGCCAGCAGTTACTCATCTACCTTCGGGAGGTCCTACGAGCAGTACTTC.

The chain joins TRBV27 to TRBJ2-3; TRBD1 might be the D (6 bases). The CDR3 covers 14 residues. V was pared by 9 bases and J by 3 bases, with 16 bases between. Per the germline V gene, CDR1 is MNHEY and CDR2 is SMNVEV (reference sequence). CDR3: CASRQVYGTDTQYF. In DNA form, the CDR3 reads TGTGCCAGTAGACAGGTCTACGGTACAGATACGCAGTATTTT.

The CDR3 loop reads CASSLALRILAGTSGSWDTQYF. Here the CDR3 DNA reads TGTGCCAGCAGCTTAGCGCTTCGGATTTTGGCGGGGACTAGCGGGAGTTGGGATACGCAGTATTTT. This rearrangement joins TRBV11-1 to TRBJ2-3; 14 nucleotides match TRBD2. CDR3 size: 22 residues. V was pared by 0 bases and J by 6 bases, with 20 bases of the junction left unmatched. The germline gives CDR1 SGHAT, CDR2 FQDESV (reference sequence). Based on the CDR3 plus reference TRBV11-1 and TRBJ2-3, the full variable domain is EAEVAQSPRYKITEKSQAVAFWCDPISGHATLYWYRQILGQGPELLVQFQDESVVDDSQLPKDRFSAERLKGVDSTLKIQPAELGDSAMYLCASSLALRILAGTSGSWDTQYFGPGTRLTVL.

This clonotype was recorded at least ten times. The chain combines TRBV11-2 with TRBJ2-1, with 9 bases that match TRBD1. The CDR3 consists of 18 residues. Germline V gene lookup returns CDR1 SGHAT and CDR2 FQNNGV. V lost 2 bases to trimming and J lost 3 bases; unmatched junction nucleotides: 11. Here the CDR3 DNA reads TGTGCCAGCAGCTTAAAGGGACAGGGTTTCCGGCTCTACAATGAGCAGTTCTTC. Protein: CASSLKGQGFRLYNEQFF.

This clonotype was observed at least ten times. The chain joins TRBV20-1 to TRBJ2-7; TRBD2 matches at 8 bases. V was clipped by 5 bases and J by 4 bases; unmatched bases: 16. CDR3 length: 16 amino acids. Looked up from germline, CDR1 is DFQATT and CDR2 is SNEGSKA (reference sequence). DNA for the CDR3: TGCAGTGCTCGAGCCTCAGCCGGGACTAGTCGGTACGAGCAGTACTTC. It codes for CSARASAGTSRYEQYF.

This clonotype was observed many times. V is TRBV15 and J is TRBJ2-4, with TRBD1 matching 7 bases. Germline V CDR1 and CDR2: LNHNV, YYDKDF (reference sequence). Trimming removed 4 bases from V and 0 bases from J; junction bases left unmatched: 6. This CDR3 comprises 16 residues. Here the CDR3 DNA reads TGTGCCACCAGCATCCGACAGGGCCTAGCCAAAAACATTCAGTACTTC. Translating it yields CATSIRQGLAKNIQYF.

The rearrangement uses TRBV6-1 and TRBJ1-1; 7 nucleotides match TRBD1. The CDR3 loop spans 14 amino acids. Germline V CDR1 and CDR2: MNHNS, SASEGT. V shed 6 bases and J 4 bases; nucleotides not matched to a gene: 8. The CDR3 is CASRKGQLGTEAFF. The CDR3 DNA is TGTGCCAGCAGGAAGGGACAGCTCGGCACTGAAGCTTTCTTT.

The table lists this clonotype with a few counts. The chain links TRBV12-3 or TRBV12-4 to TRBJ2-3; TRBD1 might be the D (5 bases). The CDR3 covers 16 residues. The V end lost 3 bases, the J end lost 1 base, and 14 bases lay between the germline ends. CDR3 in DNA: TGTGCCAGCAGTTTTACGGTTCCCAGGGGCACAGATACGCAGTATTTT. It translates to CASSFTVPRGTDTQYF.